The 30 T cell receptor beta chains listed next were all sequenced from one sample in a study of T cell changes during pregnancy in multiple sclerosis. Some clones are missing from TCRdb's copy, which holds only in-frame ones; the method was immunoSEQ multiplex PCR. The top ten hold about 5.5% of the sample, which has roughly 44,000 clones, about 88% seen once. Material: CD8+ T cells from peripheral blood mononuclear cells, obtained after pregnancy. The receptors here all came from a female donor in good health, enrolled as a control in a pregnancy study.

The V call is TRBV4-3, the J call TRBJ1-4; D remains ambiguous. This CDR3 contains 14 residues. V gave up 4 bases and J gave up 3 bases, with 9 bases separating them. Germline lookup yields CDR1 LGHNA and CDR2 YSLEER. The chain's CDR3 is CASSLLLSNEKLFF. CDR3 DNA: TGCGCCAGCAGCCTCCTTCTCTCTAATGAAAAACTGTTTTTT.

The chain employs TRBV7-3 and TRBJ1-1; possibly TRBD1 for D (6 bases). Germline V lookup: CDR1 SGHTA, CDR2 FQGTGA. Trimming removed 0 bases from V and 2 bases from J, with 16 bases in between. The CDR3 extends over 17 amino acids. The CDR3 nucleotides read TGTGCCAGCAGCTTAACCCAGGGGCCGGTTTATAACACTGAAGCTTTCTTT. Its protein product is CASSLTQGPVYNTEAFF.

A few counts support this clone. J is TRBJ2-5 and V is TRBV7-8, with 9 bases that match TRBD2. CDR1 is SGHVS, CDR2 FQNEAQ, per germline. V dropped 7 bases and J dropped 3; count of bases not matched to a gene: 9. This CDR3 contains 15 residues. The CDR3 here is CASTTLAGKKETQYF. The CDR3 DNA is TGTGCCAGCACCACGCTAGCGGGAAAGAAAGAGACCCAGTACTTC.

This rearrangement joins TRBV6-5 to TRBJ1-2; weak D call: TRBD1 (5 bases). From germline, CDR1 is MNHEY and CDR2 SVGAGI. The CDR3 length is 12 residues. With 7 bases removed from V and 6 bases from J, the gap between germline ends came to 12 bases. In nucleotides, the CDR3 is TGTGCCAGCACGGGTGGGGGGGATGGCTACACCTTC. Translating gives CASTGGGDGYTF.

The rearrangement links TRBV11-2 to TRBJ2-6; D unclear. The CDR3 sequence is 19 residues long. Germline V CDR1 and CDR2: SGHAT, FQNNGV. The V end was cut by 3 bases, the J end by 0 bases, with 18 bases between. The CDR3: CASSLGPNSFHSGANVLTF. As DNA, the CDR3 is TGTGCCAGCAGCTTGGGCCCCAACAGCTTTCACTCTGGGGCCAACGTCCTGACTTTC.

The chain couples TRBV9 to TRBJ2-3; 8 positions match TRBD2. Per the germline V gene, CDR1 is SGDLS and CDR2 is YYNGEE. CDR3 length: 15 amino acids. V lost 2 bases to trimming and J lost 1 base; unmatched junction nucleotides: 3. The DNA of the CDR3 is TGTGCCAGCAGCGTGGGCGGGGGGCGCACAGATACGCAGTATTTT. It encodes CASSVGGGRTDTQYF.

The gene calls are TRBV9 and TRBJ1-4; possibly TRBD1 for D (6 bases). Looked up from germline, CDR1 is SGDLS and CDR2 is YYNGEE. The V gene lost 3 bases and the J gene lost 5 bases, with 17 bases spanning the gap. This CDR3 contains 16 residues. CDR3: CASSAIWTEGNEKLFF. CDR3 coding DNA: TGTGCCAGCAGCGCCATTTGGACAGAAGGCAATGAAAAACTGTTTTTT.

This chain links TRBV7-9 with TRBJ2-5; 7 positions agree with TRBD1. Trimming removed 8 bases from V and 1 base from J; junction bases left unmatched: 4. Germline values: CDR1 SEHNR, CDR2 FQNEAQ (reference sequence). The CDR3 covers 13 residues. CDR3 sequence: CASLGTAQETQYF. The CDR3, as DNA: TGTGCCAGCCTTGGGACAGCCCAAGAGACCCAGTACTTC.

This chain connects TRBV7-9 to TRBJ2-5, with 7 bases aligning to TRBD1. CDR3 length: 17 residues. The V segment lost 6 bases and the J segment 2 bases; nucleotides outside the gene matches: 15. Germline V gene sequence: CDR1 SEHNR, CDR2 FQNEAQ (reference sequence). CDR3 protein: CASSPDRSKEGQETQYF. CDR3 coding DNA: TGTGCCAGCAGTCCGGACAGGTCCAAAGAAGGGCAAGAGACCCAGTACTTC.

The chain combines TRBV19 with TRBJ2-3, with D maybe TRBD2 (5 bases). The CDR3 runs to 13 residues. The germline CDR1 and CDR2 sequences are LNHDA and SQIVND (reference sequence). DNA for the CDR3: TGTGCTTCGAGGGCCTCGAGCACAGATACGCAGTATTTT. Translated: CASRASSTDTQYF.

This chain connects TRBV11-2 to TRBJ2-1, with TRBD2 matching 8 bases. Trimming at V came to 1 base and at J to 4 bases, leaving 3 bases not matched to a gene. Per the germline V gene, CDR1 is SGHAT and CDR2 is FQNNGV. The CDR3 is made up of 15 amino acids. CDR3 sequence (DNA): TGTGCCAGCAGCTTAGGCGGGGGGACATACAATGAGCAGTTCTTC. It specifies CASSLGGGTYNEQFF. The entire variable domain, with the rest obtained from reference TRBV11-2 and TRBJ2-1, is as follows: EAGVAQSPRYKIIEKRQSVAFWCNPISGHATLYWYQQILGQGPKLLIQFQNNGVVDDSQLPKDRFSAERLKGVDSTLKIQPAKLEDSAVYLCASSLGGGTYNEQFFGPGTRLTVL.

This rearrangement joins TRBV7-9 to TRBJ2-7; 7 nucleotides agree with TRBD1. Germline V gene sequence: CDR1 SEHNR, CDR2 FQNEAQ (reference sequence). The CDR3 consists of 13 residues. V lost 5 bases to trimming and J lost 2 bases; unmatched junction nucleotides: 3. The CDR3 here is CASSRDRTYEQYF. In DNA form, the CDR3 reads TGTGCCAGCAGCCGGGACAGAACCTACGAGCAGTACTTC.

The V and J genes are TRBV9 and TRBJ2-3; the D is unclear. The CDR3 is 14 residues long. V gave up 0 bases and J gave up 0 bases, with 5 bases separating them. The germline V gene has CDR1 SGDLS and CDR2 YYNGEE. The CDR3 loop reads CASSVDSSTDTQYF. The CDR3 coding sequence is TGTGCCAGCAGCGTAGATAGTAGCACAGATACGCAGTATTTT.

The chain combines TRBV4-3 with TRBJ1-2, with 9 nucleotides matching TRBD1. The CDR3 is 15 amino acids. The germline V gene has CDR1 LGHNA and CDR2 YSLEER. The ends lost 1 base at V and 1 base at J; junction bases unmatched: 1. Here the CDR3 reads CASSQGTGVNYGYTF. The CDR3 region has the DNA TGCGCCAGCAGCCAAGGGACAGGGGTTAACTATGGCTACACCTTC.

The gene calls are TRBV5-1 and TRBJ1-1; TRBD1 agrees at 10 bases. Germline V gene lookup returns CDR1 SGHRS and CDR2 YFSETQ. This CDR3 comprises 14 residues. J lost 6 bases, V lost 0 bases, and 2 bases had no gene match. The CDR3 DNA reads TGCGCCAGCAGCTTGGTGGGACAGGGGTCTGAAGCTTTCTTT. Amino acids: CASSLVGQGSEAFF. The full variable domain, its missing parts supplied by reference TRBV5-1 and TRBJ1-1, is KAGVTQTPRYLIKTRGQQVTLSCSPISGHRSVSWYQQTPGQGLQFLFEYFSETQRNKGNFPGRFSGRQFSNSRSEMNVSTLELGDSALYLCASSLVGQGSEAFFGQGTRLTVV.

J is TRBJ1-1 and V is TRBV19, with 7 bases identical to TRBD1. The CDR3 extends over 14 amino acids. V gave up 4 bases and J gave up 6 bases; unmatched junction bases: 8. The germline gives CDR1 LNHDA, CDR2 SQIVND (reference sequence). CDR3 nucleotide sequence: TGTGCCAGTAGTACATTCAACCAGGGGGCTGAAGCTTTCTTT. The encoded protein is CASSTFNQGAEAFF.

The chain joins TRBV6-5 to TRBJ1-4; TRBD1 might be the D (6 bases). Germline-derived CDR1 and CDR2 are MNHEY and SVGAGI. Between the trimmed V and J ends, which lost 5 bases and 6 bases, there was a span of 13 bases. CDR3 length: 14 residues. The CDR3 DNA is TGTGCCAGCAGTCCGGACAGAGGGGATGAAAAACTGTTTTTT. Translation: CASSPDRGDEKLFF.

CDR3 sequence (DNA): TGTGCCAGCAGTCCGGACAGGGCGGGCTACACCTTC. This encodes CASSPDRAGYTF. The chain employs TRBV6-5 and TRBJ1-2; 8 positions match TRBD1. The CDR3 totals 12 residues. Germline trimming cut 5 bases from V and 8 bases from J; bases unmatched to any gene: 4. The V gene's germline CDR1 is MNHEY and CDR2 SVGAGI.

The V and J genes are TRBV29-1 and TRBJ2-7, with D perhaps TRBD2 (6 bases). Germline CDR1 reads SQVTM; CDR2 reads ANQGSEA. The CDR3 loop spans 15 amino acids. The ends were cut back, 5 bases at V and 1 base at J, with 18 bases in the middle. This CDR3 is CSVSRDSSVSYEQYF. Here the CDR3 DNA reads TGCAGCGTTAGCCGCGACTCTAGCGTTTCCTACGAGCAGTACTTC.

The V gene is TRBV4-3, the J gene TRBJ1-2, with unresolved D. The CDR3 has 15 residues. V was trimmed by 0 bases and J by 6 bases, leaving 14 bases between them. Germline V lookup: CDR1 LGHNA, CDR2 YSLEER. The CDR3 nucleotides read TGCGCCAGCAGCCAAGAATCTAGGCTACGGAATGGCTACACCTTC. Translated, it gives CASSQESRLRNGYTF.

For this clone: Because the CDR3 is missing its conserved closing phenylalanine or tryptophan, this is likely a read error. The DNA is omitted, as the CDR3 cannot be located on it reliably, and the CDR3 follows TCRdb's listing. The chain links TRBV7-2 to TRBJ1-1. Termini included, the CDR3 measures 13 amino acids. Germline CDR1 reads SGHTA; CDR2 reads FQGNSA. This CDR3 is CASSLEDGVPGIL.

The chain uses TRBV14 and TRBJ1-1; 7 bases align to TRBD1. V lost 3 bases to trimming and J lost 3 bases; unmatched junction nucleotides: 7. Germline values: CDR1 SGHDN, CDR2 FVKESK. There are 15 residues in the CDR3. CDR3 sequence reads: CASSHRTGPYTEAFF. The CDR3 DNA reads TGTGCCAGCAGCCATCGGACAGGTCCCTACACTGAAGCTTTCTTT.

Here the CDR3 DNA reads TGCGCCAGCAGCCAACAGCGGGGGCCCCAAGAGACCCAGTACTTC. Amino acids: CASSQQRGPQETQYF. The genes are TRBV4-3 and TRBJ2-5; 8 nucleotides agree with TRBD2. Germline V gene data show CDR1 as LGHNA and CDR2 as YSLEER. The CDR3 loop spans 15 amino acids. With 2 bases clipped from V and 1 base from J, the junction kept 3 bases outside the gene matches.

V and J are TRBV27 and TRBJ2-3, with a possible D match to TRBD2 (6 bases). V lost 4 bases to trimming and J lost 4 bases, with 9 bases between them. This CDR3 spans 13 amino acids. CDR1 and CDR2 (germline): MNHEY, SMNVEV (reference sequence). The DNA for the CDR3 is TGTGCCAGCAGTTCTCGGGGGTCAGATACGCAGTATTTT. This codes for CASSSRGSDTQYF.

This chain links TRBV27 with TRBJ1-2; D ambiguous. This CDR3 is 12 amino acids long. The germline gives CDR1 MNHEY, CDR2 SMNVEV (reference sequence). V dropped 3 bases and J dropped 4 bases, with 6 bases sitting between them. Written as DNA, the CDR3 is TGTGCCAGCAGTTTTGCAGGCTATGGCTACACCTTC. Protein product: CASSFAGYGYTF.

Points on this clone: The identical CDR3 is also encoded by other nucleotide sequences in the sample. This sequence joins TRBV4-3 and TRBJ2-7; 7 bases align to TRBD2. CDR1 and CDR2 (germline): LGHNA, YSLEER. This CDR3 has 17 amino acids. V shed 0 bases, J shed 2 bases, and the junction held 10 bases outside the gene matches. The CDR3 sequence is CASSQESSQRGPYEQYF. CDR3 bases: TGCGCCAGCAGCCAAGAGTCCAGCCAGCGGGGCCCCTACGAGCAGTACTTC.

The chain's CDR3 is CASSQDAGAGNTEAFF. The CDR3 DNA is TGCGCCAGCAGCCAAGATGCCGGCGCGGGGAACACTGAAGCTTTCTTT. V is TRBV4-3 and J is TRBJ1-1; D ambiguous. The V end lost 0 bases, the J end lost 1 base, and 12 bases lay between the germline ends. The CDR3 sequence is 16 residues long. Germline V lookup: CDR1 LGHNA, CDR2 YSLEER.

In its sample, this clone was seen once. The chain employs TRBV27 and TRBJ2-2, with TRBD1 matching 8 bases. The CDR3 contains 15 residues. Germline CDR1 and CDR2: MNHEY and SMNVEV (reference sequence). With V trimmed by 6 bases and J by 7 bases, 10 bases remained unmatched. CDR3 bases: TGTGCCAGCAGGCCTTCAGGGGGCCCTAGCGGGGAGCTGTTTTTT. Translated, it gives CASRPSGGPSGELFF.

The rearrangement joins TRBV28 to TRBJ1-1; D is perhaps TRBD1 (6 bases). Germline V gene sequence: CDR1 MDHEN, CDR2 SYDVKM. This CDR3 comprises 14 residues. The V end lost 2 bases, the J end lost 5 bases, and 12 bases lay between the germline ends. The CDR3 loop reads CASSLGRGSTEAFF. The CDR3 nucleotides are TGTGCCAGCAGTTTAGGGAGGGGGAGTACTGAAGCTTTCTTT.

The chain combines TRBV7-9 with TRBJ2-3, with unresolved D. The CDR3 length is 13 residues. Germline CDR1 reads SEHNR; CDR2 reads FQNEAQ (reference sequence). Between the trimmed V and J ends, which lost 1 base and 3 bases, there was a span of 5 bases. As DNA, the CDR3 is TGTGCCAGCAGCTTAGGGAGTACAGATACGCAGTATTTT. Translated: CASSLGSTDTQYF. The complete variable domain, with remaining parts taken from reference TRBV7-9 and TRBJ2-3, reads DTGVSQNPRHKITKRGQNVTFRCDPISEHNRLYWYRQTLGQGPEFLTYFQNEAQLEKSRLLSDRFSAERPKGSFSTLEIQRTEQGDSAMYLCASSLGSTDTQYFGPGTRLTVL.